Reported below is one TCR beta chain. Autoimmune disease history or systemic immunosuppression led to patients being barred. Blood sampling took place at baseline, cycle 4 day 1, and cycle 7 day 1. The sample is drawn from a study of OX40 agonist ivuxolimab in advanced cancers. Background on the study: Three individuals attained partial responses, comprising one hepatocellular carcinoma case and two cutaneous melanoma cases.

Data came from immunoSEQ multiplex PCR; TCRdb stores just in-frame clones and leaves some out. This table holds about 100,000 clones, more than 80% found once. Trimming left V 6 bases short and J 3 bases short, with 9 bases between. The germline gives CDR1 SNHLY, CDR2 FYNNEI. The CDR3 is 13 amino acids. This specimen consisted of CD4+ or CD8+ T cells sorted from blood, obtained in a trial of the OX40 agonist ivuxolimab. This receptor was taken from an adult with an advanced solid tumor such as melanoma, head and neck, liver or kidney cancer. The chain employs TRBV2 and TRBJ1-5, with D possibly TRBD1 on 5 matching bases. CDR3 nucleotides: TGTGCCAGCAGCGGGACGGACAATCAGCCCCAGCATTTT. This gives the protein CASSGTDNQPQHF.